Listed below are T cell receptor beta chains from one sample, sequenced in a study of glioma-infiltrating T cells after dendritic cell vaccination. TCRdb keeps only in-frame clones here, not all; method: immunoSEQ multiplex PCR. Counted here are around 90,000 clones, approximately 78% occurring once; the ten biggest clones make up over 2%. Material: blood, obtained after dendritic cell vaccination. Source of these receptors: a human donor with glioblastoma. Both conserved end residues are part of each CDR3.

CDR3 protein: CASSYTSGGMGTQYF
V gene: TRBV6-5
J gene: TRBJ2-5

CDR3 protein: CASSFTGYNQPQHF
V gene: TRBV5-5
J gene: TRBJ1-5

CDR3 protein: CASSEHYREVDYNEQFF
V gene: TRBV10-1
J gene: TRBJ2-1

CDR3 protein: CASRGQGVGGYTF
V gene: TRBV2
J gene: TRBJ1-2

CDR3 protein: CASSPPVGQGYGYTF
V gene: TRBV18
J gene: TRBJ1-2

CDR3 protein: CASSQEGGTTGELFF
V gene: TRBV4-1
J gene: TRBJ2-2

CDR3 protein: CASREPSNSGNTIYF
V gene: TRBV28
J gene: TRBJ1-3

CDR3 protein: CASSEAGGGNTIYF
V gene: TRBV6-6
J gene: TRBJ1-3

CDR3 protein: CATSRAGTPLHF
V gene: TRBV15
J gene: TRBJ1-6

CDR3 protein: CATAQGFSGNTIYF
V gene: TRBV7-2
J gene: TRBJ1-3

CDR3 protein: CASSFNRGTGELFF
V gene: TRBV27
J gene: TRBJ2-2

CDR3 protein: CASTHYSTDTQYF
V gene: TRBV19
J gene: TRBJ2-3

CDR3 protein: CASSTGQGNTEAFF
V gene: TRBV6-1
J gene: TRBJ1-1

CDR3 protein: CASSSDRGQTEAFF
V gene: TRBV5-1
J gene: TRBJ1-1

CDR3 protein: CASSPRSGELREQFF
V gene: TRBV18
J gene: TRBJ2-1

CDR3 protein: CASRGRGGGTEAFF
V gene: TRBV2
J gene: TRBJ1-1

CDR3 protein: CASSTGGGYGYTF
V gene: TRBV6-5
J gene: TRBJ1-2

CDR3 protein: CASSKLAGAVYNEQFF
V gene: TRBV27
J gene: TRBJ2-1

CDR3 protein: CASSPLGGGDTEAFF
V gene: TRBV18
J gene: TRBJ1-1

CDR3 protein: CASSSTSTGVLGYTF
V gene: TRBV5-8
J gene: TRBJ1-2

CDR3 protein: CATSREQASYGYTF
V gene: TRBV15
J gene: TRBJ1-2

CDR3 protein: CASSLDPSRQGYNQPQHF
V gene: TRBV7-9
J gene: TRBJ1-5

CDR3 protein: CATTTGAGGIYNEQFF
V gene: TRBV5-1
J gene: TRBJ2-1

CDR3 protein: CAPINSGQGCCAKNIQYF
V gene: TRBV15
J gene: TRBJ2-4

CDR3 protein: CASSRDSMTTRGSYNEQFF
V gene: TRBV9
J gene: TRBJ2-1